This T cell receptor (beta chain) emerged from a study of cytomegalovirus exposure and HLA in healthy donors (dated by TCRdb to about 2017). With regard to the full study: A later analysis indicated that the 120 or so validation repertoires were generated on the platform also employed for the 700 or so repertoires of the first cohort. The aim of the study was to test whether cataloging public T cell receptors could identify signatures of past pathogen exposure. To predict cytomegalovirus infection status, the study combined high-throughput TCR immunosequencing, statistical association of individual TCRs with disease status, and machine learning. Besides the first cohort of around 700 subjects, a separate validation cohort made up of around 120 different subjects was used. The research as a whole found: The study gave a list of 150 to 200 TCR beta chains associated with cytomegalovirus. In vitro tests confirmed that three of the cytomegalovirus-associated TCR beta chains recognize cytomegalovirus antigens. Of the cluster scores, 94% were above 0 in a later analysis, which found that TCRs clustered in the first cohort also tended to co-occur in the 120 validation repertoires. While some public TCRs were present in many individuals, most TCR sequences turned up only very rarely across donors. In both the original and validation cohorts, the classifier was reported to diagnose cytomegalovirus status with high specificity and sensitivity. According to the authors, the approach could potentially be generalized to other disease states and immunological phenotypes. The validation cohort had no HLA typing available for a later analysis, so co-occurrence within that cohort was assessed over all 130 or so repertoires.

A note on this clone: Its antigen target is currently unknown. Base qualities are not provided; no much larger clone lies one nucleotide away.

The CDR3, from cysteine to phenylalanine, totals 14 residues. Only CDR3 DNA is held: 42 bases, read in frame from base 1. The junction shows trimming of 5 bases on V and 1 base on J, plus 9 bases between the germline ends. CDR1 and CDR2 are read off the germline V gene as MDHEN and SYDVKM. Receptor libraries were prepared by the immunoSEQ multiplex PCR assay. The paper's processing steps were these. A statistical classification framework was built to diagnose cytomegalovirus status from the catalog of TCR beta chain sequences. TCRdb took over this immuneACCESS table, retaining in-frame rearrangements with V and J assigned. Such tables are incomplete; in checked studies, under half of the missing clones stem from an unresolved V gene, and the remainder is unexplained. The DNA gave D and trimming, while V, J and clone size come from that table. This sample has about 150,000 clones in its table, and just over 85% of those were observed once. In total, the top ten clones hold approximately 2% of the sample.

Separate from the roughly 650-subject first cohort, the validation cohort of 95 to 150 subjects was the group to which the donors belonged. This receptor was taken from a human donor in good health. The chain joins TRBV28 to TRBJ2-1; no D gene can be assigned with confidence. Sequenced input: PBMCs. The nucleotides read TGTGCCAGCAGTAAATACCGGTCCTACAATGAGCAGTTCTTC. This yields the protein CASSKYRSYNEQFF.